The 31 T cell receptor beta chains presented below share a single source sample, sequenced in a study of T cells in Graves' hyperthyroidism and ophthalmopathy. Amplification targeted TCR beta CDR3 regions from RNA transcripts. The primer set for the first-round RT-PCR of the TCR CDR3 was HTBI. One entry per CDR3 protein, called by TCRdb with MiXCR from the multiplex PCR reads. The data contain some 650,000 distinct CDR3 sequences, about 16% of them singletons. Specimen: blood. Receptor source: a woman aged 40 to 50 with Graves' ophthalmopathy.

This clonotype showed up many times. CDR3 DNA: TGTGCCAGCAGTCAAAACCCGGGGGGGGCAAATAACTATGGCTACACCTTC. As protein: CASSQNPGGANNYGYTF. This chain links TRBV2 with TRBJ1-2; D might be TRBD1 (6 bases). Germline V CDR1 and CDR2: SNHLY, FYNNEI. With 5 bases removed from V and 1 base from J, the gap between germline ends came to 20 bases. The CDR3 runs to 17 residues.

This chain links TRBV4-2 with TRBJ2-5, with 9 nucleotides matching TRBD2. Germline V gene data show CDR1 as LGHNA and CDR2 as YNFKEQ. CDR3 size: 16 residues. V shed 6 bases and J 1 base; nucleotides not matched to a gene: 9. The CDR3 DNA follows: TGTGCCAGCAGTCTCGGGGTAGCGGGGGTCCAAGAGACCCAGTACTTC. Amino acid sequence: CASSLGVAGVQETQYF.

As concerns this clonotype: A single base separates this from a much larger clone, so it may be a read error. This rearrangement joins TRBV20-1 to TRBJ1-5; D possibly corresponds to TRBD1 (6 bases). The CDR3 totals 13 residues. The V gene's germline CDR1 is DFQATT and CDR2 SNEGSKA (reference sequence). V lost 8 bases and J 3 bases, leaving 14 bases between the germline ends. The CDR3, as DNA: TGCAGTACCCTGGACAGAGACAATCAGCCCCAGCATTTT. Translated, it gives CSTLDRDNQPQHF.

The chain carries TRBV20-1 and TRBJ1-6; 7 bases are shared with TRBD1. V trimming: 6 bases; J trimming: 6 bases; junction bases outside the gene matches: 8. Germline values: CDR1 DFQATT, CDR2 SNEGSKA (reference sequence). CDR3 length: 14 amino acids. The CDR3 spells CSARGGASNSPLHF. Here the CDR3 DNA reads TGCAGTGCCAGGGGGGGGGCCTCTAATTCACCCCTCCACTTT.

This clonotype was seen repeatedly, ten times or more. The rearrangement joins TRBV6-1 to TRBJ1-1, with D possibly being TRBD1 (5 bases). Trimming removed 2 bases at V and 1 base at J, with 11 bases between. The germline gives CDR1 MNHNS, CDR2 SASEGT. The CDR3 loop spans 15 amino acids. CDR3 nucleotide sequence: TGTGCCAGCAGTGAATGGCGACAGCCGAACACTGAAGCTTTCTTT. Its protein is CASSEWRQPNTEAFF.

This chain uses TRBV5-1 with TRBJ1-1; D gene ambiguous. The CDR3 consists of 14 residues. CDR1 and CDR2 (germline): SGHRS, YFSETQ. Trimming took off 1 base at V and 4 bases at J, with 11 bases between the two ends. CDR3 nucleotides: TGCGCCAGCAGCTTGCGCAGGCAGAGCACTGAAGCTTTCTTT. Encoded protein: CASSLRRQSTEAFF.

This clonotype has a count of ten or more. V is TRBV20-1 and J is TRBJ1-1; D is ambiguous. The V and J ends lost 3 bases and 4 bases respectively, with 9 bases between them. The germline V gene has CDR1 DFQATT and CDR2 SNEGSKA (reference sequence). The CDR3 has 12 residues. CDR3 residues: CSASDQTTEAFF. The DNA for the CDR3 is TGCAGTGCTAGCGATCAGACCACTGAAGCTTTCTTT.

The rearrangement joins TRBV7-2 to TRBJ2-7; possibly TRBD1 for D (5 bases). Trimming removed 1 base from V and 4 bases from J, with 14 bases in between. CDR3 length: 15 amino acids. Germline CDR1 reads SGHTA; CDR2 reads FQGNSA. CDR3 nucleotide sequence: TGTGCCAGCAGCTTAGGGCAGGGTAGAATTTACGAGCAGTACTTC. Translated: CASSLGQGRIYEQYF.

This clonotype was counted many times. This chain joins TRBV6-1 and TRBJ2-7, with D hard to call. CDR3 length equals 13 residues. The germline gives CDR1 MNHNS, CDR2 SASEGT. With 5 bases removed from V and 6 bases from J, the gap between germline ends came to 14 bases. The DNA for the CDR3 is TGTGCCAGCAGTTTGATTCTTGTCTCCGAGCAGTACTTC. This sequence encodes CASSLILVSEQYF.

This clonotype was counted a few times. The V call is TRBV9, the J call TRBJ2-5; D unresolved. V was shortened by 0 bases and J by 5 bases, with 8 bases between the two germline ends. Looked up from germline, CDR1 is SGDLS and CDR2 is YYNGEE. This CDR3 contains 13 residues. CDR3 in DNA: TGTGCCAGCAGCGTAGCTGTCCTGGAGACCCAGTACTTC. As protein: CASSVAVLETQYF.

This clonotype turned up a few times. The CDR3 here is CASSVSSGRAADTQYF. DNA for the CDR3: TGTGCCAGCAGCGTCTCTAGCGGGAGGGCCGCAGATACGCAGTATTTT. This sequence joins TRBV7-2 and TRBJ2-3, with 12 bases aligning to TRBD2. Losses at the gene ends were 5 bases for V and 4 bases for J; bases not matched to a gene: 7. The germline CDR1 and CDR2 sequences are SGHTA and FQGNSA. This CDR3 is 16 amino acids long.

This clonotype was seen repeatedly, ten times or more. The genes are TRBV20-1 and TRBJ2-3; the match to TRBD2 covers 10 bases. The CDR3 spans 14 residues. V dropped 3 bases and J dropped 6; count of bases not matched to a gene: 6. The germline gives CDR1 DFQATT, CDR2 SNEGSKA (reference sequence). The CDR3 nucleotides read TGCAGTGCTAGTCGTCCAGCGGGGGGGGATACGCAGTATTTT. This gives the protein CSASRPAGGDTQYF.

The chain combines TRBV5-1 with TRBJ2-6, with 7 bases fitting TRBD1. Trimming removed 3 bases from V and 0 bases from J; junction bases left unmatched: 6. The CDR3 totals 17 residues. The V gene's germline CDR1 is SGHRS and CDR2 YFSETQ. DNA for the CDR3: TGCGCCAGCAGCTGGGACAGACCGTCCTCTGGGGCCAACGTCCTGACTTTC. This translates into CASSWDRPSSGANVLTF.

This chain uses TRBV2 with TRBJ2-5; 8 bases fit TRBD2. J gave up 0 bases and V 5 bases, and 2 bases lay outside the gene matches. Germline CDR1 and CDR2: SNHLY and FYNNEI. The CDR3 is 14 amino acids. The CDR3 nucleotides are TGTGCCAGCAGTTCGGGAGGGAACCAAGAGACCCAGTACTTC. It codes for CASSSGGNQETQYF.

The chain recombines TRBV2 with TRBJ1-5; tentatively, D is TRBD1 (5 bases). This CDR3 region has 13 residues. The germline CDR1 and CDR2 sequences are SNHLY and FYNNEI. V shed 3 bases and J shed 9 bases, with 12 bases lying between them. CDR3 coding DNA: TGTGCCAGCAGTGAGGGGCCCGGAGGGCCCCAGCATTTT. It yields the protein CASSEGPGGPQHF.

This rearrangement joins TRBV20-1 to TRBJ1-2; D is perhaps TRBD1 (5 bases). V lost 6 bases and J lost 8, with 19 bases in between. The CDR3 runs 13 residues. Germline-derived CDR1 and CDR2 are DFQATT and SNEGSKA (reference sequence). The DNA of the CDR3 is TGCAGTGCCAGGGAAGGAAATTTGGGGGGCTACACCTTC. It translates to CSAREGNLGGYTF.

The DNA for the CDR3 is TGTGCCAGTAGTCCCCGGCAGGGGGTAGGCTACGAGCAGTACTTC. This sequence encodes CASSPRQGVGYEQYF. The chain carries TRBV19 and TRBJ2-7; 7 positions agree with TRBD1. Germline lookup yields CDR1 LNHDA and CDR2 SQIVND (reference sequence). The V gene end was trimmed by 5 bases and the J gene end by 3 bases; junction bases not matched to a gene: 10. There are 15 residues in the CDR3.

This chain links TRBV2 with TRBJ2-1, with D possibly being TRBD1 (6 bases). Trimming shortened V by 6 bases and J by 8 bases, and 17 bases separated the two germline ends. The CDR3 totals 14 residues. Germline values: CDR1 SNHLY, CDR2 FYNNEI. The CDR3 loop reads CASSPPRGFYEQFF. CDR3 nucleotide sequence: TGTGCCAGCAGCCCCCCTAGGGGGTTCTATGAGCAGTTCTTC.

The chain carries TRBV28 and TRBJ2-7, with 7 bases identical to TRBD2. Per germline, CDR1 MDHEN and CDR2 SYDVKM. This CDR3 is 14 amino acids long. With V trimmed by 2 bases and J by 5 bases, 6 bases remained unmatched. CDR3 region: CASSLSGTRDEQYV. CDR3 bases: TGTGCCAGCAGTTTAAGCGGGACCCGCGACGAGCAGTACGTC.

This clonotype showed up many times. The chain has TRBV27 and TRBJ2-5; TRBD2 agrees at 7 bases. Germline CDR1 and CDR2: MNHEY and SMNVEV (reference sequence). V was clipped by 5 bases and J by 1 base; unmatched bases: 4. This CDR3 has 14 residues. CDR3 region: CASSRGSVQETQYF. In DNA, the CDR3 is TGTGCCAGCAGTCGCGGGAGCGTCCAAGAGACCCAGTACTTC.

This clonotype showed up many times. The genes are TRBV28 and TRBJ2-5, with 9 bases identical to TRBD1. CDR3 size: 16 residues. Trimming cost V 2 bases and J 4 bases; bases outside gene matches: 8. The V gene's germline CDR1 is MDHEN and CDR2 SYDVKM. The CDR3 DNA follows: TGTGCCAGCAGTTTACCCCGGACAGGGGCCCTAGAGACCCAGTACTTC. As protein: CASSLPRTGALETQYF.

This chain links TRBV6-1 with TRBJ1-1; TRBD1 matches 9 bases. The V gene end was trimmed by 6 bases and the J gene end by 7 bases; junction bases not matched to a gene: 6. Germline values: CDR1 MNHNS, CDR2 SASEGT. The CDR3 consists of 13 residues. The CDR3 spells CASRGQGFGEAFF. For the CDR3, the DNA is TGTGCCAGCAGGGGACAGGGTTTTGGTGAAGCTTTCTTT.

This clonotype has at least ten counts. V usage is TRBV28 and J usage is TRBJ2-7; 10 bases match TRBD1. The germline V gene has CDR1 MDHEN and CDR2 SYDVKM. Trimming took 2 bases from V and 5 from J; bases not matched to a gene: 3. The CDR3 covers 14 residues. The CDR3 DNA follows: TGTGCCAGCAGTTTAAGACAGGGGGCGGACGAGCAGTACTTC. This encodes CASSLRQGADEQYF.

This clonotype was seen a few times. The rearrangement joins TRBV13 to TRBJ1-2, with D maybe TRBD1 (5 bases). The V and J ends lost 6 bases and 9 bases respectively, with 11 bases between them. Germline CDR1 PRHDT, CDR2 FYEKMQ (reference sequence). The CDR3 has 11 residues. CDR3 sequence reads: CASSSGSSYTF. Written as DNA, the CDR3 is TGTGCCAGCAGTTCAGGGAGTAGCTACACCTTC.

This clonotype was counted at least ten times. The rearrangement joins TRBV7-9 to TRBJ1-1, with D tentatively TRBD1 (6 bases). The CDR3 sequence is 16 residues long. Germline V gives CDR1 SEHNR, CDR2 FQNEAQ (reference sequence). Deletions cut 3 bases from V and 0 bases from J, with 14 bases between. CDR3 loop: CASSLKGGVLNTEAFF. The CDR3 DNA reads as TGTGCCAGCAGCTTGAAAGGGGGGGTCCTGAACACTGAAGCTTTCTTT.

The chain is built from TRBV29-1 and TRBJ2-3; TRBD2 is a possible D gene (6 bases). V was clipped by 1 base and J by 2 bases, with 10 bases between them. This CDR3 contains 14 residues. Germline V gene lookup returns CDR1 SQVTM and CDR2 ANQGSEA. Here the CDR3 reads CSVEGAGFTDTQYF. The CDR3 DNA reads TGCAGCGTTGAAGGGGCGGGATTCACAGATACGCAGTATTTT.

This clonotype was seen ten or more times. The chain joins TRBV2 to TRBJ1-2, with D possibly being TRBD1 (6 bases). Trimming left V 11 bases short and J 0 bases short, with 13 bases between. CDR1 and CDR2 (germline): SNHLY, FYNNEI. The CDR3 totals 13 residues. CDR3 DNA sequence: TGTGCCGCCAAACAGGGAGCTAACTATGGCTACACCTTC. Residues: CAAKQGANYGYTF.

In this sample, this clonotype turned up many times. The genes are TRBV3-1 and TRBJ1-4; no clear D. This CDR3 spans 14 amino acids. Germline lookup yields CDR1 LGHDT and CDR2 YNNKEL (reference sequence). Trimming removed 0 bases at V and 7 bases at J, with 9 bases between. The CDR3 region has the DNA TGTGCCAGCAGCCAAGAGGGATTTGGTGAAAAACTGTTTTTT. Protein product: CASSQEGFGEKLFF.

CDR3 sequence reads: CASTLAGVGNEQFF. CDR3 coding DNA: TGTGCCAGCACACTAGCGGGGGTGGGAAATGAGCAGTTCTTC. The chain links TRBV3-1 to TRBJ2-1; 11 bases match TRBD2. Germline V gene data show CDR1 as LGHDT and CDR2 as YNNKEL (reference sequence). J was trimmed by 7 bases and V by 7 bases; bases with no gene match: 6. The CDR3 consists of 14 residues.

The chain is built from TRBV7-9 and TRBJ2-7, with TRBD2 matching over 7 bases. The germline CDR1 and CDR2 sequences are SEHNR and FQNEAQ (reference sequence). With 3 bases clipped from V and 7 bases from J, the junction kept 6 bases outside the gene matches. The CDR3 sequence is 13 residues long. The CDR3 sequence: CASSFPGGGEQYF. As DNA, the CDR3 is TGTGCCAGCAGCTTCCCGGGGGGTGGGGAGCAGTACTTC.

At least ten counts were recorded for this clonotype. V gene TRBV3-1 combines with J gene TRBJ2-2; 9 positions match TRBD1. The V gene end was trimmed by 11 bases and the J gene end by 3 bases; junction bases not matched to a gene: 7. The germline V gene encodes CDR1 LGHDT and CDR2 YNNKEL (reference sequence). The CDR3 is made up of 14 amino acids. The CDR3, as DNA: TGTGCCGCAAACAGGGGGCTAGACACCGGGGAGCTGTTTTTT. It translates to CAANRGLDTGELFF.